This T cell receptor beta chain was captured by sequencing in a study of cytomegalovirus exposure and HLA in healthy donors (dated by TCRdb to between 2016 and 2019). At the level of the whole study: In an earlier analysis of some 610 of the donors, less than 350 Gb of sequence data and 100 million or so unique TCR beta sequences from about 179 million T cells were reported. An early release that covered about 600 HLA-typed donors contained around 300 gigabases of sequencing data and around 85 million unique TCR sequences. Among the roughly 430 genotyped donors, around 79% belonged to the genetic ancestry cluster associated with self-reported Caucasian donors. The aim of the study was to test whether cataloging public T cell receptors could identify signatures of past pathogen exposure. The study used immunosequencing to profile the T cell repertoires of 666 subjects and linked those repertoires to cytomegalovirus serostatus. A separate validation cohort of 90 to 150 different subjects was used in addition to the roughly 670-subject first cohort. To predict cytomegalovirus infection status, the study brought together high-throughput TCR immunosequencing, statistical association of individual TCRs with disease status, and machine learning. A later analysis re-analyzed previously published TCR beta repertoires from about 730 donors and added high-resolution HLA genotyping to study TCR occurrence patterns. The later analysis used no new phenotypic data to find candidate immune exposures, relying instead on TCR beta sequences and their occurrence across donors. To decide whether each TCR beta V gene segment behaved as functional or pseudogenic, an earlier analysis of some 580 of the donors relied on high-throughput TCR beta sequencing. Donor age, sex, ethnicity and CMV serostatus were collected together with the repertoire data. In a later genetic analysis, genome-wide SNP genotypes for 398 of the 666 donors were used, and that subset was treated as a discovery cohort. Every discovery cohort repertoire had been produced on one sequencing platform. Class I and class II HLA loci were covered by the typing at four-digit resolution. Typing coverage varied by locus: about 620-630 donors for A, B, C, DRB1 and DQB1; approximately 500 for DQA1; approximately 610 for DPA1; roughly 450 for DPB1. Roughly 5 DR-DQ haplotypes were handled as single units for association and clustering because linkage in the cohort was strong. On average, roughly 250,000 unique TCR beta nucleotide sequences were sequenced per donor among several hundred genotyped donors of the cohort, with 15% to 20% of those sequences being non-productive. Results and caveats for the whole study, not just this receptor: A cluster of highly shared sequence variants was judged likely to represent a technical artifact of the sequencing pipeline. The authors suggested that the approach could potentially be extended to other disease states and immunological phenotypes. When HLA alleles, especially DR and DQ, strongly co-occurred, attributing TCR associations to individual alleles was difficult. Because some donors lacked HLA typing at each locus, the association tests relied only on the typed subset. At a false discovery rate of 0.05, a later analysis linked under 20,000 TCR beta sequences to specific HLA alleles. Most TCR sequences were seen in very few donors, while some public TCRs were found in many individuals. The study listed 164 TCR beta chains as associated with cytomegalovirus. A later analysis found that TCR association rates varied across HLA loci, with DRB1 alleles showing the most associated TCRs and HLA-C alleles the fewest. In a later analysis, HLA-associated TCR beta chains showed more clonal expansion and lower generation probabilities than non-associated chains that were equally common. According to a later analysis, parvovirus B19, influenza, CMV and Epstein-Barr virus appeared linked to several top co-occurrence clusters. In a later genetic analysis, fewer N-insertions in productive TCRs were reported among donors in an Asian-associated ancestry cluster than the 666-donor mean. According to a later analysis, most CMV-associated TCR beta chains appeared to be HLA-restricted, and the HLA associations seemed to be driven largely by CMV exposure. Because the 87-base-pair reads could not distinguish some IMGT-functional V segments, including TRBV6-2 and TRBV6-3, those segments were excluded. Broadly in line with IMGT annotations, most TCR beta V segments showed up in productive rearrangements about 90% or about 30% of the time in an earlier analysis of 450 to 600 of the donors. A further reported finding was that TCR beta sequences accurately predicted the HLA-A and HLA-B alleles for most subjects in the first cohort. The cohort was sequenced for TCR beta chains only, and without alpha or paired-chain data the features that could be detected were limited. Because counts were too low, approximately 18 rarely observed V segments, including chromosome 9 orphons, were excluded from the earlier analysis of around 640 of the donors. Correlated functional status among segregating V segments might reflect linkage disequilibrium, but an unknown experimental factor could not be ruled out. A few of the identified cytomegalovirus-associated TCR beta chains were confirmed in vitro to be specific for cytomegalovirus antigens. CMV serostatus was the only immune exposure information available for the cohort. The presence/absence analyses assumed that sequencing depth was roughly uniform across donors, and that assumption may not be true. V-gene and J-gene trimming of TCR beta chains was associated with a missense DCLRE1C variant in a later genetic analysis, and the association was replicated in an independent cohort. In both the original and validation cohorts, the classifier was reported to diagnose cytomegalovirus status with high specificity and sensitivity.

This clone was found a few times. Its antigen is not yet known. Base qualities are not at hand, and no much larger clone is one base apart. Library prep was done by the immunoSEQ multiplex PCR assay. A mixture of 60 forward primers for TCR Vbeta segments and 13 reverse primers for TCR Jbeta segments was used in the multiplex PCR. Amplification of the CDR3 region of rearranged TCR beta genes was performed with a multiplex PCR assay on genomic DNA. The Illumina HiSeq System was used to sequence the amplified TCR beta libraries as 87-base-pair reads. From the authors' description of their analysis: A later analysis tallied roughly 76 million unique TCR beta chains across the 666 repertoires, and some 12 million of those chains were shared by two or more donors. Raw reads were error-corrected and collapsed into unique sequences with a nearest-neighbor algorithm that merged closely related sequences to remove PCR and sequencing errors. Alignment of CDR3 sequences to IMGT reference sequences was used to assign V, D and J gene segments. Each retained sequence needed at least a six-nucleotide match to both a V gene segment and a J gene segment. Rearrangements were classified as productive when the CDR3 lacked stop codons and remained in frame with V and J, and all other rearrangements were classified as non-productive. Following IMGT convention, CDR3 was defined as the stretch from the second conserved V-encoded cysteine to the conserved J-encoded phenylalanine. In an earlier analysis of around 640 of the donors, sequences lacking an unambiguous match to a single V gene segment were excluded. An earlier analysis of a few hundred of the donors classified V segments as functional when productive rearrangements were above 56.7% and as segregating when the standard deviation between donors was above 5%. To diagnose cytomegalovirus status from the catalog of TCR beta chain sequences, a statistical classification framework was built. In a later analysis, V and J genes were assigned by comparing TCR nucleotide sequences against IMGT/GENE-DB human TR gene sequences. The TCRdist pipeline was used in a later analysis to assign CDR3 sequences and most-parsimonious VDJ recombination scenarios. In a later analysis, every TCR beta chain was defined by the combination of its CDR3 amino acid sequence and its V-gene family, and reads without a unique V-gene family were dropped. As a way to deal with suspected cross-contamination and a sequencing artifact, a later analysis dropped hundreds of nucleotide sequences that were highly shared and had low generation probability. In a later analysis, a clonal expansion index for each public chain was calculated from normalized within-repertoire ranks of inferred template counts. A later analysis computed generation probabilities with a VDJ recombination model fitted to out-of-frame rearrangements, and checked the results against IGoR. A later analysis scored TCR-TCR, TCR-HLA and TCR-CMV co-occurrence with hypergeometric tests, applying a repertoire-size bias correction to TCR pairs. A later analysis estimated false discovery rates by permuting HLA or CMV assignments 20 times. A later analysis grouped co-occurring TCRs with DBSCAN, adding TCRdist sequence similarity when clustering within HLA-allele-positive subsets. For co-occurrence clustering, repertoires with fewer than 30,000 or more than 120,000 public chains were excluded, along with five repertoires with anomalous nucleotide sharing. Here the immuneACCESS table is served through TCRdb, limited to in-frame sequences with V and J called. Missing clones are a known gap in these copies; in checked studies unresolved V genes cover under half, and the rest lacks a known reason. V, J and clone size are taken as reported in that table, and D and trimming were inferred from the DNA itself. The sample data list over 100,000 clones, and about 8.5% of these were observed just once. 5.5% of the sample goes to the ten largest clones.

The CDR3 sequence holds 16 residues, the cysteine and phenylalanine included. This entry keeps only the CDR3 DNA: 48 bases, framed from base 1. V is shortened by 2 bases, J by 0 bases, and the region joining them spans 12 bases. The germline V gene encodes CDR1 KGHSH and CDR2 LQKENI. The cohort comprised 710 or so healthy bone marrow donors. At the time of sampling, all cohort members were nominally healthy, though unrecorded immune exposures were likely present. The donor was CMV seronegative and belonged to the group of several hundred seronegative cohort members. A peripheral blood sample was provided by each donor, and peripheral blood mononuclear cells were used for TCR beta sequencing. The Qiagen DNeasy Blood Extraction Kit was used to extract genomic DNA from the blood cell samples.

Sequencing input: PBMCs. The chain was built from TRBV18 and TRBJ2-3, with no D gene named confidently. This receptor was taken from a man aged 35 to 55 in good health and CMV-seronegative. CDR3 protein: CASSPEETASTDTQYF. The DNA sequence is TGTGCCAGCTCACCAGAGGAGACGGCTAGCACAGATACGCAGTATTTT.